This T cell receptor (beta chain) appears in the sequencing data of a study of CD8+CD57+ T cells in acquired aplastic anemia. Study-level information: CD4+ cells from healthy donors averaged about 10.8 million reads.

Of note for this clonotype: Its antigen is not known.

Genomic DNA templated the TCR beta VDJ and CDR3 profiling. TCRdb redid the calling of the reads with MiXCR, one entry per CDR3 protein. There are 62,000 or so distinct CDR3 sequences in the sample; roughly 50% occur only once, and 6.5% to 9.5% lies in the top ten. Trimming took 7 bases from V and 8 from J; bases not matched to a gene: 10. This CDR3 has 14 residues. General observations from the study: Almost 30 shared CD8+ CDR3s appeared highly expressed within patients' immunodominant clones.

This chain links TRBV12-3 or TRBV12-4 with TRBJ1-2; 10 bases are shared with TRBD1. This receptor was identified in a human donor in good health, serving as a control. Sample: sorted CD4+, CD8+, or CD8+CD57+ T cells (not recorded which) from PBMCs. CDR3 nucleotide sequence: TGTGCCAGCACCCCGGGACAGGGGCGGAAGGGCTACACCTTC. It yields the protein CASTPGQGRKGYTF.